This passage covers 25 T cell receptor beta chains from one sample sequenced in a study of blood T cells in healthy people across ages. A sample-barcoded 5' primer and a J-beta primer mix were used in a second PCR of roughly 7 to 11 cycles. TCRdb fed the 5' RACE reads into MiXCR, producing one record per CDR3 protein. The sample has 1.5 million to 1.9 million distinct CDR3 sequences, 40% to 45% seen once. The sample consisted of blood. These receptors were taken from a woman younger than 30 in good health.

The chain has TRBV7-2 and TRBJ2-1; TRBD2 agrees at 10 bases. This CDR3 is 15 amino acids long. The J segment lost 10 bases and the V segment lost 2 bases, leaving 8 bases of the junction unmatched. Germline values: CDR1 SGHTA, CDR2 FQGNSA. CDR3 sequence: CASSLLLAGREEQFF. CDR3 DNA: TGTGCCAGCAGCTTACTACTAGCGGGGAGGGAGGAGCAGTTCTTC.

The chain recombines TRBV5-6 with TRBJ2-2; no clear D gene. The germline V and J ends were trimmed by 1 base and 5 bases, with 9 bases remaining between them. Germline V lookup: CDR1 SGHDT, CDR2 YYEEEE. The CDR3 consists of 14 residues. The CDR3 protein is CASSLMQATGELFF. The CDR3 DNA follows: TGTGCCAGCAGCTTGATGCAGGCTACCGGGGAGCTGTTTTTT.

This clonotype was seen a single time. This sequence joins TRBV30 and TRBJ1-2; maybe TRBD1 (6 bases). With 5 bases removed from V and 1 base from J, the gap between germline ends came to 8 bases. CDR3 length: 12 amino acids. Germline V gene data show CDR1 as GTSNPN and CDR2 as SVGIG (reference sequence). In DNA, the CDR3 is TGTGCCTGGGGGACATTTAACTATGGCTACACCTTC. As protein: CAWGTFNYGYTF.

As regards this clonotype: The junction does not match germline at one end; this may be a read error. V and J are TRBV3-1 and TRBJ2-4; TRBD1 aligns across 7 bases. TRBJ2-7 explains the end of the DNA better; the J call may be wrong. CDR1 is LGHDT, CDR2 YNNKEL, per germline (reference sequence). The CDR3 totals 14 residues. The CDR3 region has the DNA TGTGTCAGCAGCCAAGTAGGGGGCGGGTACGAGCAGTACTTC. Its protein product is CVSSQVGGGYEQYF.

The gene calls are TRBV12-3 or TRBV12-4 and TRBJ1-1; 8 positions match TRBD1. The length of the CDR3 is 17 residues. The V and J ends lost 3 bases and 1 base, in that order; junction bases with no gene match: 10. DNA of the CDR3: TGTGCCAGCAGTTTCCCAGGGGGCGCGGGTACGAACACTGAAGCTTTCTTT. Amino acids: CASSFPGGAGTNTEAFF.

This clonotype was seen once. The chain carries TRBV6-6 and TRBJ2-7; D remains ambiguous. V lost 3 bases to trimming and J lost 4 bases, with 13 bases between them. The CDR3 has 14 residues. CDR1 and CDR2 from the germline V gene are MNHNY and SVGAGI (reference sequence). The CDR3 DNA is TGTGCCAGCAGTTATTCTAGTGTTCGTTACGAGCAGTACTTC. Translating it yields CASSYSSVRYEQYF.

The chain combines TRBV12-3 or TRBV12-4 with TRBJ2-4; D is perhaps TRBD1 or TRBD2 (5 bases each). The CDR3 contains 13 residues. Between the trimmed V and J ends, which lost 2 bases and 8 bases, there was a span of 10 bases. This CDR3 is CASSLQGEDIQYF. The CDR3 DNA is TGTGCCAGCAGTTTACAGGGAGAGGACATTCAGTACTTC.

The genes are TRBV11-2 and TRBJ1-1; D is unresolved. The CDR3 has 14 residues. V was cut by 3 bases and J by 1 base, with 9 bases left in between. CDR1 is SGHAT and CDR2 is FQNNGV in the germline V gene. The CDR3 protein is CASSFTEGNTEAFF. The CDR3 nucleotides read TGTGCCAGCAGCTTTACGGAGGGGAACACTGAAGCTTTCTTT.

The V gene is TRBV6-2 or TRBV6-3, the J gene TRBJ2-7; D is possibly TRBD1 (5 bases). The CDR3 covers 13 residues. Germline V gives CDR1 MNHEY, CDR2 SVGEGT. The V end was cut by 1 base, the J end by 6 bases, with 10 bases between. The DNA for the CDR3 is TGTGCCAGCAGTTACTATCAGGGTAGCGAGCAGTACTTC. Translation gives CASSYYQGSEQYF.

The chain carries TRBV10-3 and TRBJ1-1, with a tentative D call TRBD1 (5 bases). The CDR3 runs 15 residues. Germline V gene data show CDR1 as ENHRY and CDR2 as SYGVKD. The V and J ends lost 2 bases and 3 bases respectively, with 13 bases between them. CDR3 nucleotides: TGTGCCATCAGTGAGCTTCAGGGTCGGTACACTGAAGCTTTCTTT. It yields the protein CAISELQGRYTEAFF.

The chain uses TRBV30 and TRBJ2-7; D not certain. CDR1 GTSNPN and CDR2 SVGIG come from the germline V gene (reference sequence). V was trimmed by 1 base and J by 2 bases, leaving 12 bases between them. The CDR3 is 14 amino acids. CDR3 coding DNA: TGTGCCTGGAGTGCTTTGGCGGTGGCCTACGAGCAGTACTTC. Translated, it gives CAWSALAVAYEQYF.

This clonotype occurred a few times. The chain couples TRBV6-2 or TRBV6-3 to TRBJ2-7; D is ambiguous. The assigned J gene may be wrong: the sequence end matches TRBJ2-5 better. Germline V lookup: CDR1 MNHEY, CDR2 SVGEGT. This CDR3 is 15 amino acids long. The CDR3 protein is CASSYSGGGQETQYF. DNA of the CDR3: TGTGCCAGCAGTTATTCCGGCGGTGGCCAAGAGACCCAGTACTTC.

The V gene is TRBV29-1, the J gene TRBJ2-1; tentative D call: TRBD1 (5 bases). CDR1 and CDR2 from the germline V gene are SQVTM and ANQGSEA. The V end was cut by 5 bases, the J end by 9 bases, with 20 bases between. This CDR3 comprises 14 residues. The CDR3 bases are TGCAGCGTTAGGTCACGGCAGGGTGGCAGTGAGCAGTTCTTC. This translates into CSVRSRQGGSEQFF.

The chain's CDR3 is CASSQVSGTRWFSEQFF. In DNA, the CDR3 is TGTGCCAGCAGCCAAGTAAGTGGGACTAGATGGTTCAGTGAGCAGTTCTTC. The chain uses TRBV3-1 and TRBJ2-1, with 8 bases identical to TRBD2. This CDR3 contains 17 residues. The junction had 14 bases not matched to a gene; V was cut back by 1 base and J by 9 bases. The V gene's germline CDR1 is LGHDT and CDR2 YNNKEL (reference sequence).

The chain carries TRBV4-3 and TRBJ2-7; D is possibly TRBD2 (7 bases). The DNA matches TRBJ2-5 better at its end, which makes the J call doubtful. CDR3 length equals 15 residues. Germline V CDR1 and CDR2: LGHNA, YSLEER. CDR3 protein: CASSQAWGRGETQYF. In nucleotides, the CDR3 is TGCGCCAGCAGCCAAGCGTGGGGGCGGGGGGAGACCCAGTACTTC.

This clonotype was picked up many times. This chain joins TRBV11-2 and TRBJ1-4; D is perhaps TRBD1 (5 bases). Germline values: CDR1 SGHAT, CDR2 FQNNGV. V was shortened by 2 bases and J by 0 bases, with 7 bases between the two germline ends. The length of the CDR3 is 15 residues. The CDR3 spells CASSLRGPTNEKLFF. CDR3 in DNA: TGTGCCAGCAGCTTAAGGGGACCAACTAATGAAAAACTGTTTTTT.

Only a few counts were recorded for this clonotype. The CDR3 protein is CASGGRTSSQETQYF. The CDR3 bases are TGTGCCAGCGGGGGGAGGACTAGCTCGCAAGAGACCCAGTACTTC. This chain connects TRBV2 to TRBJ2-5; TRBD2 matches 8 bases. This CDR3 has 15 amino acids. V was pared by 8 bases and J by 2 bases, with 10 bases of the junction left unmatched. Germline V gene sequence: CDR1 SNHLY, CDR2 FYNNEI.

The rearrangement links TRBV7-3 to TRBJ2-4, with D perhaps TRBD2 (5 bases). Near its end, the DNA agrees better with TRBJ2-7, so the J call may be wrong. This CDR3 is 14 amino acids long. CDR1 and CDR2 from the germline V gene are SGHTA and FQGTGA. This CDR3 is CASSLHGDPYEQYF. CDR3 coding DNA: TGTGCCAGCAGCTTACACGGGGATCCCTACGAGCAGTACTTC.

The chain links TRBV2 to TRBJ2-5; 7 bases are shared with TRBD1. The J segment lost 1 base and the V segment lost 5 bases, leaving 7 bases of the junction unmatched. The CDR3 sequence is 15 residues long. The V gene's germline CDR1 is SNHLY and CDR2 FYNNEI. CDR3 DNA: TGTGCCAGCAGTAATGACAGGGCCCTCCAAGAGACCCAGTACTTC. Translating it yields CASSNDRALQETQYF.

The sample holds a few counts of this clonotype. The V call is TRBV6-5, the J call TRBJ2-1, with 8 positions matching TRBD1. With 7 bases clipped from V and 8 bases from J, the junction kept 10 bases outside the gene matches. CDR1 and CDR2 (germline): MNHEY, SVGAGI. The CDR3 totals 14 residues. This chain's CDR3 is CASTGQGGLDEQFF. DNA of the CDR3: TGTGCCAGCACAGGACAGGGAGGATTAGATGAGCAGTTCTTC.

This clonotype was detected many times. The chain employs TRBV5-1 and TRBJ1-2; D gene unclear. V lost 0 bases and J 6 bases, leaving 9 bases between the germline ends. Germline CDR1 SGHRS, CDR2 YFSETQ. The CDR3 has 13 residues. CDR3 sequence reads: CASSLDTGNGYTF. Written as DNA, the CDR3 is TGCGCCAGCAGCTTGGACACTGGTAATGGCTACACCTTC. The whole variable domain, filled in from reference TRBV5-1 and TRBJ1-2, reads KAGVTQTPRYLIKTRGQQVTLSCSPISGHRSVSWYQQTPGQGLQFLFEYFSETQRNKGNFPGRFSGRQFSNSRSEMNVSTLELGDSALYLCASSLDTGNGYTFGSGTRLTVV.

The rearrangement links TRBV7-2 to TRBJ2-1; D not resolved. The V gene lost 3 bases and the J gene lost 0 bases, with 12 bases spanning the gap. The V gene's germline CDR1 is SGHTA and CDR2 FQGNSA. CDR3 length: 16 residues. CDR3 sequence: CASSFIVVSSYNEQFF. The CDR3 bases are TGTGCCAGCAGCTTTATAGTTGTTAGCTCCTACAATGAGCAGTTCTTC.

J is TRBJ1-2 and V is TRBV15; unclear D gene. Germline V gene sequence: CDR1 LNHNV, CDR2 YYDKDF (reference sequence). The CDR3 is made up of 13 amino acids. V dropped 8 bases and J dropped 4 bases, with 14 bases sitting between them. The CDR3 is CATADTRGYGYTF. In nucleotides, the CDR3 is TGTGCCACCGCCGATACACGGGGCTATGGCTACACCTTC.

In its sample, this clonotype was seen a few times. This chain uses TRBV4-3 with TRBJ2-4; 9 bases align to TRBD1. V trimming: 1 base; J trimming: 4 bases; junction bases outside the gene matches: 2. The germline gives CDR1 LGHNA, CDR2 YSLEER. The CDR3 spans 15 residues. The CDR3 DNA is TGCGCCAGCAGCCAAGCCGGGACAGGGAAAAACATTCAGTACTTC. Protein sequence: CASSQAGTGKNIQYF.

This clonotype has just a few counts. V gene TRBV10-3 combines with J gene TRBJ2-1; 11 bases align to TRBD1. From germline, CDR1 is ENHRY and CDR2 SYGVKD. Unmatched junction bases numbered 0, after V lost 6 bases and J lost 5 bases. The CDR3 is made up of 13 amino acids. The CDR3, as DNA: TGTGCCATCAGGGGACAGGGGGACAATGAGCAGTTCTTC. Its protein product is CAIRGQGDNEQFF.